The following is a T cell receptor (beta chain) sequence with its context. The sample comes from a study of blood T cell repertoires in COVID-19. On the study more broadly: PBMCs, B-cell-depleted T cells, or T cells provided the cDNA or gDNA that made up the material.

The V end lost 0 bases, the J end lost 7 bases, and 18 bases lay between the germline ends. Germline CDR1 LGHNA, CDR2 YSLEER. CDR3 length: 16 amino acids. Authors' data handling: Amplifying reference gene primers gave estimates of nucleated cell counts. The data were produced by immunoSEQ multiplex PCR, yet TCRdb's version contains in-frame clones alone and is incomplete. That table supplies the V and J calls and clone size; D and trimming were determined from the DNA. This table holds 100,000 to 150,000 clones, 78% found once. The sequence derives from a man between 65 and 85 years old with acute or convalescent COVID-19. V is TRBV4-3 and J is TRBJ1-2; possibly TRBD1 for D (5 bases). The sequenced sample consisted of peripheral blood. CDR3 amino acids: CASSQDRGGEASGYTF. CDR3 DNA sequence: TGCGCCAGCAGCCAAGATAGGGGAGGGGAGGCCAGTGGCTACACCTTC.